These 24 T cell receptor beta chains came from one sample sequenced in a study of graft-versus-host responses after intestinal transplantation. No antigen has been identified for these receptors. TCRdb's copy holds only in-frame clones and misses some; the assay was immunoSEQ multiplex PCR. The sample lists about 88,000 clones, 75% to 95% occurring once. The starting material was unstimulated CD4+ T cells sorted from spleen or lymph node cells, obtained before transplant. The receptor set was obtained from a human donor who was the organ donor for an intestinal transplant.

The V call is TRBV5-1, the J call TRBJ2-1; no definite D call. The ends were cut back, 0 bases at V and 3 bases at J, with 10 bases in the middle. This CDR3 comprises 15 residues. Per the germline V gene, CDR1 is SGHRS and CDR2 is YFSETQ. The CDR3 loop is CASSLAQVRYNEQFF. CDR3 nucleotides: TGCGCCAGCAGCTTGGCCCAGGTCCGCTACAATGAGCAGTTCTTC.

The chain carries TRBV5-1 and TRBJ1-2, with 12 bases identical to TRBD1. The junction had 8 bases not matched to a gene; V was cut back by 1 base and J by 4 bases. The CDR3 sequence is 17 residues long. Germline V lookup: CDR1 SGHRS, CDR2 YFSETQ. The CDR3: CASSLLTGTGGFYGYTF. The CDR3 region has the DNA TGCGCCAGCAGCTTGTTAACCGGGACAGGGGGCTTCTATGGCTACACCTTC.

The genes are TRBV9 and TRBJ2-1; 11 positions agree with TRBD2. Germline V gene sequence: CDR1 SGDLS, CDR2 YYNGEE. The CDR3 totals 16 residues. Trimming removed 4 bases from V and 3 bases from J; junction bases left unmatched: 6. The CDR3 region is CASSPSGGTLYNEQFF. CDR3 DNA: TGTGCCAGCAGCCCTAGCGGGGGGACCCTCTACAATGAGCAGTTCTTC.

Only a few counts were recorded for this clone. V usage is TRBV2 and J usage is TRBJ1-3; TRBD1 matches at 9 bases. The CDR3 covers 13 residues. The trim removed 7 bases at V and 6 bases at J, leaving 4 bases unmatched. Germline assignment: CDR1 SNHLY and CDR2 FYNNEI. In nucleotides, the CDR3 is TGTGCCAGCACCCGGACAGGGGCAAACACCATATATTTT. Translated, it gives CASTRTGANTIYF.

This clone has just one count. The chain carries TRBV7-8 and TRBJ2-5; 8 positions agree with TRBD2. V was pared by 3 bases and J by 4 bases, with 4 bases of the junction left unmatched. CDR1 is SGHVS, CDR2 FQNEAQ, per germline. This CDR3 is built from 14 residues. CDR3 loop: CASSLGGGLETQYF. The CDR3 DNA is TGTGCCAGCAGCTTGGGCGGGGGGTTAGAGACCCAGTACTTC.

The chain employs TRBV7-9 and TRBJ1-2, with a weak D call TRBD1 (6 bases). The CDR3 totals 16 residues. Germline V gives CDR1 SEHNR, CDR2 FQNEAQ (reference sequence). Trimming took off 2 bases at V and 6 bases at J, with 19 bases between the two ends. CDR3 residues: CASSLRSHEGHNGYTF. CDR3 coding DNA: TGTGCCAGCAGCTTACGTTCTCATGAGGGACACAATGGCTACACCTTC.

This clone was observed a few times. This sequence joins TRBV25-1 and TRBJ1-3, with D unclear. The V and J ends lost 4 bases and 0 bases respectively, with 7 bases between them. CDR1 and CDR2 from the germline V gene are MGHDK and SYGVNS. The CDR3 consists of 14 residues. The CDR3 DNA reads as TGTGCCAGCAGTGCAGTTACCTCTGGAAACACCATATATTTT. This gives the protein CASSAVTSGNTIYF.

V gene TRBV7-3 combines with J gene TRBJ2-5, with D uncertain. The germline V and J ends were trimmed by 0 bases and 5 bases, with 7 bases remaining between them. The CDR3 contains 13 residues. CDR1 SGHTA and CDR2 FQGTGA come from the germline V gene. The CDR3 region has the DNA TGTGCCAGCAGCTTAACGTTTCGGGAGACCCAGTACTTC. As protein: CASSLTFRETQYF.

CDR3 DNA sequence: TGTGCCAGCAGCACCGGGACAGGGGTTTTTGGCTACACCTTC. Translated: CASSTGTGVFGYTF. The chain links TRBV11-2 to TRBJ1-2, with 10 bases lining up with TRBD1. Germline trimming cut 5 bases from V and 7 bases from J; bases unmatched to any gene: 7. Germline CDR1 reads SGHAT; CDR2 reads FQNNGV. This CDR3 has 14 residues.

The chain combines TRBV6-1 with TRBJ2-5; 8 bases match TRBD1. The CDR3 has 16 amino acids. Germline CDR1 reads MNHNS; CDR2 reads SASEGT. The V and J ends lost 1 base and 0 bases, in that order; junction bases with no gene match: 4. The CDR3 DNA is TGTGCCAGCAGTGAAGGGACAGGGCTGAACCAAGAGACCCAGTACTTC. Protein sequence: CASSEGTGLNQETQYF.

V and J are TRBV11-3 and TRBJ2-1; the match to TRBD2 covers 11 bases. The length of the CDR3 is 19 residues. The germline gives CDR1 SGHNT, CDR2 YENEEA. Trimming cost V 1 base and J 0 bases; bases outside gene matches: 8. This chain's CDR3 is CASSLALAGGFPSYNEQFF. CDR3 coding DNA: TGTGCCAGCAGCTTAGCCCTAGCGGGGGGTTTCCCCTCCTACAATGAGCAGTTCTTC.

The chain combines TRBV6-5 with TRBJ1-2; perhaps TRBD1 as D (5 bases). The germline V gene encodes CDR1 MNHEY and CDR2 SVGAGI. There are 12 residues in the CDR3. The ends were cut back, 5 bases at V and 8 bases at J, with 12 bases in the middle. CDR3 DNA: TGTGCCAGCAGTCAAGATAGACAGGGCTACACCTTC. It yields the protein CASSQDRQGYTF.

The chain links TRBV28 to TRBJ2-7; 11 positions agree with TRBD2. The CDR3 runs 14 residues. Looked up from germline, CDR1 is MDHEN and CDR2 is SYDVKM. V was clipped by 8 bases and J by 3 bases; unmatched bases: 6. DNA for the CDR3: TGTGCCAGCCCAGGACTAGCGGGTAACTACGAGCAGTACTTC. This encodes CASPGLAGNYEQYF.

This chain joins TRBV12-5 and TRBJ1-2; D may be TRBD1 (5 bases). In germline, CDR1 is LGHNT, CDR2 FRNRAP. V gave up 6 bases and J gave up 7 bases, with 12 bases separating them. The CDR3 has 12 residues. The CDR3: CASGQGLGGYTF. The CDR3 nucleotides are TGTGCTAGTGGCCAGGGCTTAGGTGGCTACACCTTC.

This sequence joins TRBV11-3 and TRBJ2-5, with 12 bases aligning to TRBD2. CDR1 and CDR2 (germline): SGHNT, YENEEA. The CDR3 length is 14 residues. Germline trimming cut 5 bases from V and 5 bases from J; bases unmatched to any gene: 3. The DNA of the CDR3 is TGTGCCAGCAGCCCTGGACTAGCGGGGGAGACCCAGTACTTC. This codes for CASSPGLAGETQYF.

This chain uses TRBV7-6 with TRBJ2-3, with a possible D match to TRBD2 (7 bases). CDR3 length equals 16 residues. The germline V gene has CDR1 SGHVS and CDR2 FNYEAQ. V was shortened by 2 bases and J by 5 bases, with 17 bases between the two germline ends. The CDR3 DNA sequence: TGTGCCAGCAGCTTACGGGGGGCCACACACAGAGATACGCAGTATTTT. Translated: CASSLRGATHRDTQYF.

The genes are TRBV6-8 and TRBJ2-2; TRBD1 agrees at 7 bases. This CDR3 has 15 residues. Trimming took 8 bases from V and 1 from J; bases not matched to a gene: 7. The germline V gene has CDR1 MNHGY and CDR2 SAAAGT. The CDR3 nucleotides are TGTGCCAGCGGACCGGGACAGATGAACACCGGGGAGCTGTTTTTT. This encodes CASGPGQMNTGELFF.

The chain links TRBV7-3 to TRBJ2-2, with TRBD1 as a possible D gene (5 bases). The V end lost 1 base, the J end lost 6 bases, and 9 bases lay between the germline ends. The CDR3 covers 14 residues. Germline CDR1 and CDR2: SGHTA and FQGTGA. This chain's CDR3 is CASSLILGPGELFF. In nucleotides, the CDR3 is TGTGCCAGCAGCTTAATATTGGGGCCCGGGGAGCTGTTTTTT. Full variable domain (outside the CDR3, taken from reference TRBV7-3 and TRBJ2-2): GAGVSQTPSNKVTEKGKYVELRCDPISGHTALYWYRQSLGQGPEFLIYFQGTGAADDSGLPNDRFFAVRPEGSVSTLKIQRTERGDSAVYLCASSLILGPGELFFGEGSRLTVL.

V gene TRBV5-1 combines with J gene TRBJ1-1; TRBD1 matches 7 bases. With 4 bases clipped from V and 4 bases from J, the junction kept 7 bases outside the gene matches. This CDR3 has 14 amino acids. Germline CDR1 is SGHRS and CDR2 is YFSETQ. The CDR3 loop reads CASSAGTDLTEAFF. The CDR3 nucleotides read TGCGCCAGCAGCGCGGGGACAGACCTCACTGAAGCTTTCTTT. The complete variable domain, with remaining parts taken from reference TRBV5-1 and TRBJ1-1, reads KAGVTQTPRYLIKTRGQQVTLSCSPISGHRSVSWYQQTPGQGLQFLFEYFSETQRNKGNFPGRFSGRQFSNSRSEMNVSTLELGDSALYLCASSAGTDLTEAFFGQGTRLTVV.

The chain employs TRBV5-1 and TRBJ1-1; weak D call: TRBD1 (5 bases). Germline loops: CDR1 SGHRS, CDR2 YFSETQ. Trimming took off 0 bases at V and 0 bases at J, with 12 bases between the two ends. This CDR3 comprises 16 residues. This CDR3 reads CASSLVGGLVNTEAFF. The DNA of the CDR3 is TGCGCCAGCAGCTTGGTCGGGGGGTTGGTGAACACTGAAGCTTTCTTT.

The rearrangement uses TRBV18 and TRBJ1-1; the D is unclear. V lost 5 bases and J lost 3, with 10 bases in between. CDR3 size: 13 residues. The germline V gene has CDR1 KGHSH and CDR2 LQKENI. CDR3 sequence: CASSDTRDTEAFF. The CDR3 DNA reads TGTGCCAGCTCAGATACTAGGGACACTGAAGCTTTCTTT.

The V call is TRBV27, the J call TRBJ2-3; D call uncertain. Looked up from germline, CDR1 is MNHEY and CDR2 is SMNVEV (reference sequence). The CDR3 is 12 residues long. Trimming cost V 3 bases and J 2 bases, with 3 bases left between them. CDR3 amino acids: CASSFSTDTQYF. CDR3 in DNA: TGTGCCAGCAGTTTCTCCACAGATACGCAGTATTTT.

The chain couples TRBV5-1 to TRBJ1-4; possible D gene TRBD1, 5 bases. CDR3 length: 16 amino acids. Germline assignment: CDR1 SGHRS and CDR2 YFSETQ. V lost 0 bases to trimming and J lost 0 bases, with 9 bases between them. The CDR3 loop reads CASSLGGHATNEKLFF. The CDR3 nucleotides are TGCGCCAGCAGCTTGGGGGGCCACGCAACTAATGAAAAACTGTTTTTT.

The J gene is TRBJ2-2, the V gene TRBV11-2; TRBD2 is a possible D gene (6 bases). This CDR3 spans 16 amino acids. Germline CDR1 and CDR2: SGHAT and FQNNGV. V lost 1 base and J 3 bases, leaving 12 bases between the germline ends. The CDR3 sequence: CASSLAAGWYTGELFF. In DNA form, the CDR3 reads TGTGCCAGCAGCTTAGCGGCGGGGTGGTACACCGGGGAGCTGTTTTTT.